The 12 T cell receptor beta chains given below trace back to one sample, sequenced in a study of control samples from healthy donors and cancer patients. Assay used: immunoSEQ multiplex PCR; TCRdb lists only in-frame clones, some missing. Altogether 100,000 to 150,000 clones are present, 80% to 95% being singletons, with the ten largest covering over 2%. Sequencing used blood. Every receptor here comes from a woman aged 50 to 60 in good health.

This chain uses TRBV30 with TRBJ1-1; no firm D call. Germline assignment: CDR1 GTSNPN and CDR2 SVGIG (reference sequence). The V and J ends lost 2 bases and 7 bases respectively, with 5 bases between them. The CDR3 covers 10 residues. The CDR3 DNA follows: TGTGCCTGGAGTTCCGTTGAAGCTTTCTTT. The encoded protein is CAWSSVEAFF. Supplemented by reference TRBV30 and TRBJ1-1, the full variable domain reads SQTIHQWPATLVQPVGSPLSLECTVEGTSNPNLYWYRQAAGRGLQLLFYSVGIGQISSEVPQNLSASRPQDRQFILSSKKLLLSDSGFYLCAWSSVEAFFGQGTRLTVV.

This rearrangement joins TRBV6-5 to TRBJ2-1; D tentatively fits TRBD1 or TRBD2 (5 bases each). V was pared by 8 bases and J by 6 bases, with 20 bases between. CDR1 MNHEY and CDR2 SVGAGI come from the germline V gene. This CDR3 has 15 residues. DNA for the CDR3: TGTGCCAGCTGGCCCGGGGACGGGAAGGGCAATGAGCAGTTCTTC. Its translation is CASWPGDGKGNEQFF.

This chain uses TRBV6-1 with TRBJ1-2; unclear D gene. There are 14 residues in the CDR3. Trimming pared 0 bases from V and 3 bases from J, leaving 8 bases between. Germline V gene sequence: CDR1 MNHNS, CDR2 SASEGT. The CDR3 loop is CASSEAGDYYGYTF. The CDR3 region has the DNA TGTGCCAGCAGTGAAGCCGGGGATTACTATGGCTACACCTTC.

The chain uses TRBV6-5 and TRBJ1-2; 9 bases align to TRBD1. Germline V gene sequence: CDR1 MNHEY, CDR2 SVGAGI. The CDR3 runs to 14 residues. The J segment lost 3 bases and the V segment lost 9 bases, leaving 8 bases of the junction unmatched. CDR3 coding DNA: TGTGCCAGTCCTTCGGGACAGGGTTACTATGGCTACACCTTC. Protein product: CASPSGQGYYGYTF.

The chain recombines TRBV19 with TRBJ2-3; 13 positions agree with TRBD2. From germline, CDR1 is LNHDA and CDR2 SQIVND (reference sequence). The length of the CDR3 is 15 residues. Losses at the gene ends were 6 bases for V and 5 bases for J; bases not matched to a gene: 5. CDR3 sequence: CASSGTSGKKDTQYF. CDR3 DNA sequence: TGTGCCAGTAGCGGGACTAGCGGGAAAAAAGATACGCAGTATTTT.

The CDR3 coding sequence is TGTGCCAGCAGCTTAGAACCAGCTGATTCACCCCTCCACTTT. Protein sequence: CASSLEPADSPLHF. V is TRBV7-9 and J is TRBJ1-6; D gene ambiguous. Trimming removed 1 base from V and 8 bases from J, with 9 bases in between. The CDR3 totals 14 residues. Per germline, CDR1 SEHNR and CDR2 FQNEAQ (reference sequence).

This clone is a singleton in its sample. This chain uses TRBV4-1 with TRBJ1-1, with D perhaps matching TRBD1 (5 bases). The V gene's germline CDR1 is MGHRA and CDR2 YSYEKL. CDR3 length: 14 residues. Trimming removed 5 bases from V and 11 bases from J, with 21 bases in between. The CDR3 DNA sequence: TGCGCCAGCAGCTCCCGGAGGGACGGCTTGTTGGCTTTCTTT. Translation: CASSSRRDGLLAFF.

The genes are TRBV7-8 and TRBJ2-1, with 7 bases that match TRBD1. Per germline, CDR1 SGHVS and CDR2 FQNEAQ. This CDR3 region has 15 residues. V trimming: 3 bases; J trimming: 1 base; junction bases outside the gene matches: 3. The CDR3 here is CASSFRQGSYNEQFF. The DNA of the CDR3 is TGTGCCAGCAGCTTCCGACAGGGTTCCTACAATGAGCAGTTCTTC. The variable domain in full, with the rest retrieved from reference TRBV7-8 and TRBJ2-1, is GAGVSQSPRYKVAKRGQDVALRCDPISGHVSLFWYQQALGQGPEFLTYFQNEAQLDKSGLPSDRFFAERPEGSVSTLKIQRTQQEDSAVYLCASSFRQGSYNEQFFGPGTRLTVL.

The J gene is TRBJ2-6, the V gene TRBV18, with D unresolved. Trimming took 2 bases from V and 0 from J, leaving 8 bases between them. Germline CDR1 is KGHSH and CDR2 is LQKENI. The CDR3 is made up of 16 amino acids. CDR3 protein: CASSPVLFSGANVLTF. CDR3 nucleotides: TGTGCCAGCTCACCAGTCCTTTTCTCTGGGGCCAACGTCCTGACTTTC. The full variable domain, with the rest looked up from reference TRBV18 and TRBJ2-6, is NAGVMQNPRHLVRRRGQEARLRCSPMKGHSHVYWYRQLPEEGLKFMVYLQKENIIDESGMPKERFSAEFPKEGPSILRIQQVVRGDSAAYFCASSPVLFSGANVLTFGAGSRLTVL.

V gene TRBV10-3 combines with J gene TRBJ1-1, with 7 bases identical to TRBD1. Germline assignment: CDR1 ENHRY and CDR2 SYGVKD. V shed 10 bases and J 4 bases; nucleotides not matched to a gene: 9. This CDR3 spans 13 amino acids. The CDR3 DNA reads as TGTGCCACGGGGGACAGTGGGGCCACTGAAGCTTTCTTT. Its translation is CATGDSGATEAFF.

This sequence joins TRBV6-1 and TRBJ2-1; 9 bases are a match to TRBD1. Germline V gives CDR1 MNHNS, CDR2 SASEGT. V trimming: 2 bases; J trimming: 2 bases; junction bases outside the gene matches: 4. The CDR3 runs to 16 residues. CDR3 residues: CASSELGTGPYNEQFF. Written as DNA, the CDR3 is TGTGCCAGCAGTGAATTGGGGACAGGGCCCTACAATGAGCAGTTCTTC.

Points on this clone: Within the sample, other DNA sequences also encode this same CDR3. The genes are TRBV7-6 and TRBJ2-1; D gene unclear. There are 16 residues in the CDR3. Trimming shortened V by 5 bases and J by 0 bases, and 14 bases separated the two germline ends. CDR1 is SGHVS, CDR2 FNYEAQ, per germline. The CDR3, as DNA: TGTGCCAGCAGCCGGACCGGGCTTCGCTCCTACAATGAGCAGTTCTTC. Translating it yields CASSRTGLRSYNEQFF. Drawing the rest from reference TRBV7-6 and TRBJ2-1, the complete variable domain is GAGVSQSPRYKVTKRGQDVALRCDPISGHVSLYWYRQALGQGPEFLTYFNYEAQQDKSGLPNDRFSAERPEGSISTLTIQRTEQRDSAMYRCASSRTGLRSYNEQFFGPGTRLTVL.